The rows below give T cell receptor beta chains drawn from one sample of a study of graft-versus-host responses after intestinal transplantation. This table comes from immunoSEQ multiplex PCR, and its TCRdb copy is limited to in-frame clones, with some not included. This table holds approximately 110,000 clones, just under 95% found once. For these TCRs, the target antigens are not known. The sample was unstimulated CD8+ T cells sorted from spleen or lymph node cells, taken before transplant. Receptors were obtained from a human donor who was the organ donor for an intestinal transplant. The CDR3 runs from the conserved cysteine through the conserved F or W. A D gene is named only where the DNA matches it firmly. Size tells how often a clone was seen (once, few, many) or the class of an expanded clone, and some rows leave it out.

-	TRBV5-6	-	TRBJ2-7	TGTGCCAGCAGCTTGTGGGGCAGCGGGCAGTACTTC	CASSLWGSGQYF
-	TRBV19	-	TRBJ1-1	TGTGCCAGTAGTATAAGCCCCCAGGGGCTGGGCACTGAAGCTTTCTTT	CASSISPQGLGTEAFF
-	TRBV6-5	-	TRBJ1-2	TGTGCCAGCAGTTACGTCGGGAGACCCTATGGCTACACCTTC	CASSYVGRPYGYTF
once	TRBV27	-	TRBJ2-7	TGTGCCAGCAGTTTGGGGGCCGAGCAGTACTTC	CASSLGAEQYF
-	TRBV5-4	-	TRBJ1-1	TGTGCCAGCAGCTTGGCGGACCTTCCGGAGGGTGAAGCTTTCTTT	CASSLADLPEGEAFF
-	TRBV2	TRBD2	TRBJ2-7	TGTGCCAGCAGTGAATATCCTAGCGGCCCCTACGAGCAGTACTTC	CASSEYPSGPYEQYF
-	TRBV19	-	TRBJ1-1	TGTGCCAGTTCTCCCTGGAACACTGAAGCTTTCTTT	CASSPWNTEAFF
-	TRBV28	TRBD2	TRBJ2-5	TGTGCCAGCAGTTTAGGGCTAGCGGGAGGGAGGGAAGAGACCCAGTACTTC	CASSLGLAGGREETQYF
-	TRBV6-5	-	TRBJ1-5	TGTGCCAGCAGTTACGGGCAGGTCGGGCCCCAGCATTTT	CASSYGQVGPQHF
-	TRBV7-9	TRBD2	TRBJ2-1	TGTGCCAGCAGCCTATATACTAGCGAACAGTTCTTC	CASSLYTSEQFF
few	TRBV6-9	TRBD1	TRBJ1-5	TGTGCCACTACAACTCCGGGACAGGGAACGGGTCAGCCCCAGCATTTT	CATTTPGQGTGQPQHF
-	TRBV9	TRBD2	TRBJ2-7	TGTGCCAGCAGCGACCCGAGTCAGGGACTAGCGGGAGTGGGGTCCTACGAGCAGTACTTC	CASSDPSQGLAGVGSYEQYF
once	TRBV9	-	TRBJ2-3	TGTGCCAGCAGCGTAGGGGGGCTAGCGGACCACACAGATACGCAGTATTTT	CASSVGGLADHTDTQYF
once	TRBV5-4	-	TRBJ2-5	TGTGCCAGCAGCTTGGTGGAGGAGGAGACCCAGTACTTC	CASSLVEEETQYF
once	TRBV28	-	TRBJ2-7	TGTGCCAGCAGTTTATCAGGACAAGCGGCCGAGCAGTACTTC	CASSLSGQAAEQYF
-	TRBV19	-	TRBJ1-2	TGTGCCACCCAAAATGTGGGCCCCTCCTATGGCTACACCTTC	CATQNVGPSYGYTF
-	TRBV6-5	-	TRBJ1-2	TGTGCCAGCAGTGGAGGATGGGATGGGTATGGCTACACCTTC	CASSGGWDGYGYTF
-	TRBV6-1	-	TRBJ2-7	TGTGCCAGCAATAGTCCCGGGCAGGGCATCCACGAGCAGTACTTC	CASNSPGQGIHEQYF
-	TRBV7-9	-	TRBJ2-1	TGTGCCAGCAGCTTAGTTAGGGCACGGAGCTCCTACAATGAGCAGTTCTTC	CASSLVRARSSYNEQFF
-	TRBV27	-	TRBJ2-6	TGTGCCAGCAGTTTTACCGGGGCCAACGTCCTGACTTTC	CASSFTGANVLTF